This T cell receptor (beta chain) was sequenced during a study of T-cell memory formation after mild COVID-19. Study-level points and caveats: The study found contracting CD4+ clones mainly in CM and EM and contracting CD8+ clones in EMRA. CD4/CD8 balance held among clones contracting day 15 to 85, and later expanders leaned CD4+.

Worth noting for this clonotype: The antigen is undetermined.

From the 5' RACE reads, TCRdb called clonotypes with MiXCR, one entry per CDR3 protein. The data show 150,000 to 200,000 distinct CDR3 sequences, around a tenth seen once. This CDR3 is 14 amino acids long. The V end was cut by 2 bases, the J end by 3 bases, with 7 bases between. The chain employs TRBV12-3 or TRBV12-4 and TRBJ1-4, with D unclear. The sequence came from a man younger than 35 who had mild COVID-19 (a few samples of this study predate the infection). Cell type and time point are not known. Sequencing used PBMCs or a T cell subset sorted from them (not recorded which). The CDR3 region has the DNA TGTGCCAGCAGTTTACGGATGGCTAATGAAAAACTGTTTTTT. Translated, it gives CASSLRMANEKLFF.